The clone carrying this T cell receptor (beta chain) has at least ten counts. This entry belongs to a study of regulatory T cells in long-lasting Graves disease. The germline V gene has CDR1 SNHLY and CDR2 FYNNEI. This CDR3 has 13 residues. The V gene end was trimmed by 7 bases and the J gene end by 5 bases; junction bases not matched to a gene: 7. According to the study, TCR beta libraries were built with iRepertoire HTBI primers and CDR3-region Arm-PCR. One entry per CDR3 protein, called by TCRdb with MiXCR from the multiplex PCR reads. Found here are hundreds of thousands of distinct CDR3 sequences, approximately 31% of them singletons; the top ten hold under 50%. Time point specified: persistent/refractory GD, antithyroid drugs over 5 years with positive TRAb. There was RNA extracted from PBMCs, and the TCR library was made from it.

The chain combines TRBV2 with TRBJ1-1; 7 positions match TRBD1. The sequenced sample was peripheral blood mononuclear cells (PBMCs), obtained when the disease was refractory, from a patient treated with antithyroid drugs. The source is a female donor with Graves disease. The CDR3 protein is CASKTGLGTEAFF. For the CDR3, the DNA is TGTGCCAGCAAGACAGGGCTGGGAACTGAAGCTTTCTTT.